This T cell receptor beta chain was captured in a study of T-cell reconstitution after alpha-beta-depleted transplantation in children. This clonotype was seen at least ten times. Trimming took 5 bases from V and 4 from J; bases not matched to a gene: 4. Germline CDR1 is MDHEN and CDR2 is SYDVKM. This CDR3 comprises 14 residues. The TCRbeta library was prepared with unique molecular identifiers. Each CDR3 protein is one row after TCRdb ran MiXCR on the PCR reads. The profile shows roughly 120,000 distinct CDR3 sequences, 23% of them singletons. This clonotype was obtained from a male patient aged 2 to 9 who had a stem cell transplant for chronic granulomatous disease, so the T cells may come from the graft donor. The sample here was PBMCs, mostly from graft donor cells, taken 180 days after TCRalphabeta/CD19-depleted stem cell transplant. The chain combines TRBV28 with TRBJ1-5; 8 nucleotides line up with TRBD1. CDR3 nucleotides: TGTGCCAGCAGTCCCAGGGGGCGGAATCAGCCCCAGCATTTT. As protein: CASSPRGRNQPQHF.